A single sample is the source of the 13 T cell receptor beta chains below, sequenced in a study of control samples from healthy donors and cancer patients. Profiling relied on immunoSEQ multiplex PCR, and the TCRdb table lists in-frame clones only, not all of them. The sample has roughly 130,000 clones; about 94% are singletons. The sequencing input was PBMCs. These receptor sequences come from a man in his fifties or sixties with colorectal cancer.

The V call is TRBV2, the J call TRBJ1-1; 7 bases are a match to TRBD1. With 7 bases clipped from V and 4 bases from J, the junction kept 6 bases outside the gene matches. Looked up from germline, CDR1 is SNHLY and CDR2 is FYNNEI. This CDR3 has 13 amino acids. CDR3 protein: CASKGQPSTEAFF. The DNA of the CDR3 is TGTGCCAGCAAGGGACAGCCGAGCACTGAAGCTTTCTTT.

The J gene is TRBJ2-7, the V gene TRBV7-6; a possible D gene is TRBD1 (5 bases). The CDR3 is 15 amino acids. V was shortened by 2 bases and J by 1 base, with 12 bases between the two germline ends. Germline V gene data show CDR1 as SGHVS and CDR2 as FNYEAQ. Here the CDR3 DNA reads TGTGCCAGCAGCTTAACCAGGACACCGTCCTACGAGCAGTACTTC. It encodes CASSLTRTPSYEQYF.

The V and J genes are TRBV6-1 and TRBJ2-7; possibly TRBD2 for D (6 bases). CDR1 is MNHNS and CDR2 is SASEGT in the germline V gene. The CDR3 covers 14 residues. V was pared by 2 bases and J by 6 bases, with 14 bases between. The CDR3 sequence: CASSEFGEALEQYF. The CDR3 DNA reads as TGTGCCAGCAGTGAATTTGGGGAGGCACTCGAGCAGTACTTC.

This chain joins TRBV30 and TRBJ1-6; no reliable D call. This CDR3 region has 12 residues. Trimming removed 2 bases from V and 14 bases from J, with 13 bases in between. Germline loops: CDR1 GTSNPN, CDR2 SVGIG (reference sequence). DNA for the CDR3: TGTGCCTGGAGTCCCGGACCCGAGGCCCTCCACTTT. This sequence encodes CAWSPGPEALHF.

The chain links TRBV10-3 to TRBJ1-1; TRBD1 matches at 7 bases. CDR1 is ENHRY and CDR2 is SYGVKD in the germline V gene. V trimming: 4 bases; J trimming: 0 bases; junction bases outside the gene matches: 5. CDR3 size: 15 residues. The CDR3 sequence is CAISGAGGMNTEAFF. CDR3 sequence (DNA): TGTGCCATCAGTGGGGCAGGGGGAATGAACACTGAAGCTTTCTTT.

This clone was counted once. This rearrangement joins TRBV9 to TRBJ2-3; 7 positions match TRBD1. This CDR3 region has 14 residues. CDR1 is SGDLS and CDR2 is YYNGEE in the germline V gene. J was trimmed by 5 bases and V by 2 bases; bases with no gene match: 5. CDR3 sequence reads: CASSVRQGQDTQYF. CDR3 bases: TGTGCCAGCAGCGTTCGACAGGGACAAGATACGCAGTATTTT.

The chain has TRBV6-5 and TRBJ1-1; 8 positions match TRBD1. V was pared by 11 bases and J by 4 bases, with 9 bases of the junction left unmatched. The CDR3 has 13 residues. Germline assignment: CDR1 MNHEY and CDR2 SVGAGI. The DNA for the CDR3 is TGTGCCTCACACAGGGGGTTGGGCACTGAAGCTTTCTTT. As protein: CASHRGLGTEAFF.

The chain joins TRBV19 to TRBJ2-3; 8 nucleotides match TRBD1. Germline CDR1 reads LNHDA; CDR2 reads SQIVND (reference sequence). J was trimmed by 5 bases and V by 4 bases; bases with no gene match: 5. This CDR3 has 14 amino acids. In nucleotides, the CDR3 is TGTGCCAGTAGTACTCAGGGGGCCGGAGATACGCAGTATTTT. Its protein product is CASSTQGAGDTQYF.

The J gene is TRBJ2-3, the V gene TRBV19; D is tentatively TRBD1 or TRBD2 (6 bases each). The length of the CDR3 is 15 residues. Germline V gene sequence: CDR1 LNHDA, CDR2 SQIVND (reference sequence). Trimming stripped 3 bases from V and 1 base from J, with 11 bases between. As DNA, the CDR3 is TGTGCCAGTAGTATCTGGGGGGCGGGCACAGATACGCAGTATTTT. As protein: CASSIWGAGTDTQYF.

The CDR3 here is CASSLPPDRKNTEAFF. CDR3 nucleotides: TGTGCCAGCAGCTTACCCCCGGACCGCAAGAACACTGAAGCTTTCTTT. The chain recombines TRBV11-2 with TRBJ1-1; the D is unclear. CDR1 and CDR2 (germline): SGHAT, FQNNGV. The CDR3 is 16 residues long. V was shortened by 2 bases and J by 1 base, with 14 bases between the two germline ends. Complete variable domain (other parts from reference TRBV11-2 and TRBJ1-1): EAGVAQSPRYKIIEKRQSVAFWCNPISGHATLYWYQQILGQGPKLLIQFQNNGVVDDSQLPKDRFSAERLKGVDSTLKIQPAKLEDSAVYLCASSLPPDRKNTEAFFGQGTRLTVV.

Only one count was recorded for this clone. V is TRBV10-1 and J is TRBJ2-7; 7 positions match TRBD2. The germline V gene encodes CDR1 WNHNN and CDR2 SYGVQD (reference sequence). CDR3 length: 14 amino acids. V gave up 3 bases and J gave up 0 bases; unmatched junction bases: 2. CDR3 sequence reads: CASSDGGNSYEQYF. CDR3 nucleotide sequence: TGCGCCAGCAGTGACGGGGGGAACTCCTACGAGCAGTACTTC.

The V and J genes are TRBV6-5 and TRBJ2-5; perhaps TRBD2 as D (5 bases). The germline V gene encodes CDR1 MNHEY and CDR2 SVGAGI. The CDR3 has 15 residues. Between the trimmed V and J ends, which lost 4 bases and 1 base, there was a span of 13 bases. For the CDR3, the DNA is TGTGCCAGCAGTTTCCCCTTGGGGAGCCAAGAGACCCAGTACTTC. It yields the protein CASSFPLGSQETQYF.

This chain uses TRBV3-1 (or the pseudogene TRBV3-2) with TRBJ2-3, with 8 bases fitting TRBD2. The CDR3 consists of 16 residues. Germline V gene sequence: CDR1 LGHDT, CDR2 YNNKEL (reference sequence). V lost 1 base and J lost 3; bases outside the gene matches: 6. CDR3 amino acids: CASSQVAGGRTDTQYF. The DNA of the CDR3 is TGTGCCAGCAGCCAAGTCGCGGGGGGCCGGACAGATACGCAGTATTTT.